A selection of T cell receptor beta chains follows, all from one sample in a study of regulatory T cells in long-lasting Graves disease. MiXCR was run by TCRdb on the multiplex PCR reads, yielding one entry per CDR3 protein. The data contain 350,000 to 500,000 distinct CDR3 sequences, around 15% of them singletons. The sample was also linked to a second study, of T cells in Graves' hyperthyroidism and ophthalmopathy.

The input for sequencing was peripheral blood mononuclear cells (PBMCs), taken at new diagnosis, from a patient treated with antithyroid drugs. These receptors came from a woman between 45 and 60 years old with Graves disease. The CDR3 runs from the conserved cysteine through the conserved F or W. D genes are given only for firm matches. Clone size is shown for a subset of rows, as once, few, many or a class of expanded clone.

j_call	d_call	v_call	cdr3_length	clone_size	cdr3_aa	cdr3_nt
TRBJ1-4	NA	TRBV12-3/TRBV12-4	16	many	CASSMRQVPRYEKLFF	TGTGCCAGCAGTATGAGACAGGTCCCCCGGTATGAAAAACTGTTTTTT
TRBJ2-2	NA	TRBV11-3	13	few	CASSYPGSGELFF	TGTGCCAGCAGTTATCCAGGGTCCGGGGAGCTGTTTTTT
TRBJ2-2	TRBD2	TRBV28	16	many	CASSLHLAGNTGELFF	TGTGCCAGCAGTCTGCACCTAGCGGGTAACACCGGGGAGCTGTTTTTT
TRBJ1-1	NA	TRBV30	15	many	CAWRAWGRVNTEAFF	TGTGCCTGGAGGGCGTGGGGGCGGGTGAACACTGAAGCTTTCTTT
TRBJ2-7	NA	TRBV28	14	many	CASSPRENPYEQYF	TGTGCCAGCAGCCCTAGGGAAAACCCCTACGAGCAGTACTTC
TRBJ2-7	TRBD1	TRBV10-3	16	many	CAISESSGQGLYEQYF	TGTGCCATCAGTGAGTCGAGTGGACAGGGTTTATACGAGCAGTACTTC
TRBJ2-3	NA	TRBV5-6	12	NA	CASSLGATTQYF	TGTGCCAGCAGCTTAGGGGCAACTACGCAGTATTTT
TRBJ2-1	NA	TRBV10-3	14	many	CAIRDARPYNEQFF	TGTGCCATCAGAGACGCCAGGCCATACAATGAGCAGTTCTTC
TRBJ2-2	NA	TRBV2	15	few	CASSEVGTSVSELFF	TGTGCCAGCAGTGAAGTGGGGACCTCCGTTTCGGAGCTGTTTTTT
TRBJ2-1	NA	TRBV12-3/TRBV12-4	13	many	CASSWGGQGEQFF	TGTGCCAGCAGTTGGGGGGGCCAGGGTGAGCAGTTCTTC
TRBJ2-7	TRBD2	TRBV3-1	17	many	CASSLQASGSTGGEQYF	TGTGCCAGCAGCCTCCAAGCTAGCGGGAGTACCGGGGGTGAGCAGTACTTC
TRBJ1-2	TRBD1	TRBV28	14	few	CASSFSGQVGGYTF	TGTGCCAGCAGTTTTAGTGGACAGGTTGGCGGCTACACCTTC
TRBJ2-3	NA	TRBV19	15	NA	CASNFGHSLSDTQYF	TGTGCCAGTAATTTCGGACACTCTCTATCGGATACGCAGTATTTT
TRBJ2-7	NA	TRBV28	14	many	CASSLPQGAYEQYF	TGTGCCAGCAGTTTACCACAGGGAGCCTACGAGCAGTACTTC
TRBJ1-6	TRBD1	TRBV27	14	many	CASSRDRGFSPLHF	TGTGCCAGCAGCCGGGACAGGGGTTTTTCACCCCTCCACTTT
TRBJ1-1	TRBD1	TRBV6-1	16	many	CASSEGTGTGGTEAFF	TGTGCCAGCAGTGAAGGGACCGGGACAGGAGGCACTGAAGCTTTCTTT
TRBJ2-1	NA	TRBV29-1	11	many	CSVGVYNEQFF	TGCAGCGTTGGGGTCTACAATGAGCAGTTCTTC
TRBJ1-5	NA	TRBV28	12	many	CASRPGNQPQHF	TGTGCCAGCAGGCCGGGAAATCAGCCCCAGCATTTT
TRBJ2-1	NA	TRBV6-5	14	many	CASSYLGSYNEQFF	TGTGCCAGCAGTTACTTGGGTAGCTACAATGAGCAGTTCTTC
TRBJ1-4	NA	TRBV15	14	few	CATSSRETHRKLFF	TGTGCCACCAGCAGTAGAGAGACTCATAGAAAACTGTTTTTT
TRBJ2-3	NA	TRBV7-2	14	many	CASSLNENTDTQYF	TGTGCCAGCAGCTTAAACGAGAACACAGATACGCAGTATTTT
TRBJ2-2	TRBD2	TRBV5-1	16	NA	CASSPQLAGGTGELFF	TGCGCCAGCAGCCCCCAACTAGCGGGAGGGACCGGGGAGCTGTTTTTT
TRBJ1-5	NA	TRBV5-5	15	many	CASSKDTAVHQPQHF	TGTGCCAGCAGCAAAGACACGGCAGTCCATCAGCCCCAGCATTTT
TRBJ1-1	TRBD1	TRBV18	13	many	CASSRDRATEAFF	TGTGCCAGCAGTCGGGACAGGGCGACTGAAGCTTTCTTT
TRBJ2-4	NA	TRBV4-1	11	NA	CASSFQGIWYF	TGCGCCAGCAGCTTTCAGGGTATCTGGTACTTC
TRBJ2-1	TRBD2	TRBV27	15	few	CASSLSSGIYNEQFF	TGTGCCAGCAGTTTATCTAGCGGGATATACAATGAGCAGTTCTTC
TRBJ1-1	NA	TRBV4-1	16	many	CASSQAPLGGSTEAFF	TGTGCCAGCAGCCAAGCCCCCCTGGGGGGAAGCACTGAAGCTTTCTTT
TRBJ2-2	NA	TRBV28	14	few	CASSLREPTGELFF	TGTGCCAGCAGTTTAAGGGAGCCCACCGGGGAGCTGTTTTTT
TRBJ2-5	NA	TRBV11-3	14	many	CASSLAGSRETQYF	TGTGCCAGCAGCTTGGCAGGGAGTCGAGAGACCCAGTACTTC
TRBJ1-1	TRBD1	TRBV19	15	many	CASLHTGGSNTEAFF	TGTGCCAGTCTTCACACAGGGGGGTCCAACACTGAAGCTTTCTTT
TRBJ2-3	TRBD2	TRBV5-1	15	many	CASSGTSASTDTQYF	TGCGCCAGCAGTGGGACTAGCGCGAGCACAGATACGCAGTATTTT
TRBJ2-3	NA	TRBV7-6	15	NA	CASSLVASFTDTQYF	TGTGCCAGCAGCTTAGTCGCTAGCTTCACAGATACGCAGTATTTT
TRBJ1-1	NA	TRBV7-3	14	NA	CASSQGQMNTEALF	TGTGCCAGCAGTCAAGGACAGATGAACACTGAAGCTCTCTTT
TRBJ2-2	TRBD2	TRBV7-3	18	many	CASSLMGGRALDTGELFF	TGTGCCAGCAGCTTAATGGGCGGGAGGGCCCTGGACACCGGGGAGCTGTTTTTT
TRBJ1-5	NA	TRBV5-6	15	few	CASSPGYSGNQPQHF	TGTGCCAGCTCTCCGGGTTATAGTGGCAATCAGCCCCAGCATTTT
TRBJ2-7	NA	TRBV28	14	many	CASTTSGSWYEQYF	TGTGCCAGCACCACGAGTGGGAGCTGGTACGAGCAGTACTTC
TRBJ2-5	TRBD2	TRBV20-1	14	few	CSAKRLAGEETQYF	TGCAGTGCAAAAAGACTAGCGGGGGAAGAGACCCAGTACTTC
TRBJ1-6	NA	TRBV6-5	15	few	CASSYQGAPNSPLHF	TGTGCCAGCAGCTACCAAGGGGCTCCAAATTCACCCCTCCACTTT
TRBJ2-1	TRBD2	TRBV19	15	NA	CASSTAGGHSNEQFF	TGTGCCAGTAGTACAGCGGGAGGGCATAGCAATGAGCAGTTCTTC
TRBJ2-5	NA	TRBV24-1	12	few	CATSRGQETQYF	TGTGCCACCAGTAGGGGGCAAGAGACCCAGTACTTC
TRBJ1-2	NA	TRBV5-6	14	few	CASSLLSANYGYTF	TGTGCCAGCAGCTTGTTGAGCGCTAACTATGGCTACACCTTC
TRBJ2-7	NA	TRBV29-1	16	NA	CSVVKIGSITPYEQYF	TGCAGCGTTGTAAAAATAGGTAGCATTACCCCCTACGAGCAGTACTTC
TRBJ2-1	TRBD2	TRBV5-1	20	many	CASSLDPGQPGLAGYNEQFF	TGCGCCAGCAGCTTGGACCCGGGACAGCCGGGACTAGCGGGATACAATGAGCAGTTCTTC
TRBJ1-5	TRBD1	TRBV28	13	many	CASGTGANQPQHF	TGTGCCTCGGGGACAGGGGCTAATCAGCCCCAGCATTTT
TRBJ2-1	NA	TRBV18	13	NA	CASSPPRRDEQCF	TGTGCCAGCTCACCCCCGAGGAGGGATGAGCAGTGCTTC
TRBJ2-7	TRBD2	TRBV30	12	NA	CAWMGGGDEQYF	TGTGCCTGGATGGGCGGGGGTGACGAGCAGTACTTC
TRBJ2-7	NA	TRBV5-1	14	many	CASQERVGQNEQYF	TGCGCCAGCCAGGAGCGGGTGGGCCAGAACGAGCAGTACTTC
TRBJ2-7	TRBD2	TRBV5-4	15	many	CASSTGLAASYEQYF	TGTGCCAGCAGCACGGGACTAGCGGCCTCCTACGAGCAGTACTTC
TRBJ1-5	NA	TRBV28	17	many	CASSFSVEVGSNQPQHF	TGTGCCAGCAGTTTTTCGGTCGAGGTGGGGTCCAATCAGCCCCAGCATTTT
TRBJ2-3	NA	TRBV29-1	15	many	CSVQPTSQFSDTQYF	TGCAGCGTCCAGCCGACTAGTCAGTTTTCAGATACGCAGTATTTT
TRBJ2-1	TRBD2	TRBV19	14	NA	CASSIFSGVQEQFF	TGTGCCAGTAGTATTTTTAGCGGGGTACAGGAGCAGTTCTTC
TRBJ1-4	NA	TRBV10-3	13	many	CAISGQQNEKLFF	TGTGCCATCAGCGGACAGCAAAATGAAAAACTGTTTTTT
TRBJ2-1	TRBD2	TRBV28	17	many	CASFTYRMEAGRNEQFF	TGTGCCAGCTTCACGTACAGAATGGAAGCGGGACGGAATGAGCAGTTCTTC
TRBJ1-1	NA	TRBV6-1	13	NA	CASRVTRGTEAFF	TGTGCCAGCAGAGTAACACGGGGCACTGAAGCTTTCTTT
TRBJ2-2	NA	TRBV2	12	many	CASSFSTGELFF	TGTGCCAGTTCTTTCAGCACCGGGGAGCTGTTTTTT